Below, 30 T cell receptor beta chains from the same sample are listed, as sequenced in a study of vaccination and CD4 T cells after COVID-19. Cultured CD4+ T cell DNA was sequenced using the Oncomine TCR Beta short-read assay. TCRdb reprocessed the PCR reads via MiXCR and lists one record per CDR3 protein. The sample contains 13,000 or so distinct CDR3 sequences, around two fifths of which appear only once. This sample's treatment: roughly 11-day PBMC culture with coronavirus spike peptide pools or control peptides (ViraFEST assay). No antigens are known for them. Sample: CD4+ T cells from blood, cultured in vitro. The receptors were sampled from a human donor who had recovered from COVID-19.

The rearrangement joins TRBV19 to TRBJ1-2; 10 bases are shared with TRBD1. This CDR3 spans 15 amino acids. The V gene's germline CDR1 is LNHDA and CDR2 SQIVND (reference sequence). V was pared by 0 bases and J by 6 bases, with 4 bases of the junction left unmatched. CDR3 in DNA: TGTGCCAGTAGTATAGACATGACAGGGGGCAATGGCTACACCTTC. This translates into CASSIDMTGGNGYTF. The whole variable domain, filled in from reference TRBV19 and TRBJ1-2, reads DGGITQSPKYLFRKEGQNVTLSCEQNLNHDAMYWYRQDPGQGLRLIYYSQIVNDFQKGDIAEGYSVSREKKESFPLTVTSAQKNPTAFYLCASSIDMTGGNGYTFGSGTRLTVV.

CDR3 amino acids: CASSSVQGAETQYF. In DNA, the CDR3 is TGTGCCAGCAGCTCTGTCCAGGGTGCCGAGACCCAGTACTTC. The V gene is TRBV11-2, the J gene TRBJ2-5, with D perhaps matching TRBD1 (5 bases). V gave up 4 bases and J gave up 5 bases, with 14 bases separating them. Germline V gene sequence: CDR1 SGHAT, CDR2 FQNNGV. The CDR3 consists of 14 residues.

This chain links TRBV12-3 or TRBV12-4 with TRBJ1-1; D is unresolved. The CDR3 extends over 15 amino acids. Trimming shortened V by 2 bases and J by 6 bases, and 16 bases separated the two germline ends. DNA of the CDR3: TGTGCCAGCAGTTTAATAGGGCTGTCGGCCTCTGAAGCTTTCTTT. Translated, it gives CASSLIGLSASEAFF.

In this sample, this clonotype turned up a few times. The CDR3 DNA reads TGTGCCAGCAGCTTAGGGCCGACTAGCTCCTACGAGCAGTACTTC. It codes for CASSLGPTSSYEQYF. This chain connects TRBV11-2 to TRBJ2-7, with a weak D call TRBD2 (6 bases). Trimming took 1 base from V and 0 from J, leaving 10 bases between them. The germline gives CDR1 SGHAT, CDR2 FQNNGV. This CDR3 comprises 15 residues.

The chain links TRBV7-9 to TRBJ1-3, with TRBD1 matching 8 bases. The CDR3 totals 15 residues. The J segment lost 0 bases and the V segment lost 6 bases, leaving 4 bases of the junction unmatched. CDR1 is SEHNR and CDR2 is FQNEAQ in the germline V gene (reference sequence). This chain's CDR3 is CASRTGGLSGNTIYF. CDR3 nucleotides: TGTGCCAGCAGAACAGGGGGTCTCTCTGGAAACACCATATATTTT. The full variable domain, with the rest looked up from reference TRBV7-9 and TRBJ1-3, is DTGVSQNPRHKITKRGQNVTFRCDPISEHNRLYWYRQTLGQGPEFLTYFQNEAQLEKSRLLSDRFSAERPKGSFSTLEIQRTEQGDSAMYLCASRTGGLSGNTIYFGEGSWLTVV.

A few counts support this clonotype. This rearrangement joins TRBV2 to TRBJ1-3; D is uncertain. The V and J ends lost 4 bases and 2 bases respectively, with 3 bases between them. The CDR3 contains 12 residues. CDR1 and CDR2 from the germline V gene are SNHLY and FYNNEI. CDR3 DNA: TGTGCCAGCAGTGTAGCTGGAAACACCATATATTTT. Protein product: CASSVAGNTIYF.

This CDR3 reads CAWGTGLATGELFF. The CDR3 bases are TGTGCCTGGGGGACGGGACTAGCGACCGGGGAGCTGTTTTTT. The rearrangement joins TRBV30 to TRBJ2-2; 10 bases align to TRBD2. In germline, CDR1 is GTSNPN, CDR2 SVGIG (reference sequence). The CDR3 covers 14 residues. Losses at the gene ends were 5 bases for V and 5 bases for J; bases not matched to a gene: 5. Based on the CDR3 plus reference TRBV30 and TRBJ2-2, the full variable domain is SQTIHQWPATLVQPVGSPLSLECTVEGTSNPNLYWYRQAAGRGLQLLFYSVGIGQISSEVPQNLSASRPQDRQFILSSKKLLLSDSGFYLCAWGTGLATGELFFGEGSRLTVL.

On this clonotype: This may be a read error: a much more frequent sequence differs by one nucleotide. The V and J genes are TRBV19 and TRBJ1-1; TRBD1 matches at 11 bases. The CDR3 consists of 15 residues. Germline loops: CDR1 LNHDA, CDR2 SQIVND (reference sequence). The CDR3 DNA sequence: TGTACCAGTCTCGGGACAGGGGGGGTGAACACTGAAGCTTTCTTT. This translates into CTSLGTGGVNTEAFF. Drawing the rest from reference TRBV19 and TRBJ1-1, the complete variable domain is DGGITQSPKYLFRKEGQNVTLSCEQNLNHDAMYWYRQDPGQGLRLIYYSQIVNDFQKGDIAEGYSVSREKKESFPLTVTSAQKNPTAFYLCTSLGTGGVNTEAFFGQGTRLTVV.

This clonotype was seen more than once but under ten times. The V gene is TRBV6-1, the J gene TRBJ1-5, with unresolved D. The CDR3 has 13 amino acids. Trimming left V 6 bases short and J 6 bases short, with 12 bases between. CDR1 is MNHNS, CDR2 SASEGT, per germline. CDR3 coding DNA: TGTGCCAGCAGCTTTGGTCTGGGTCAGCCCCAGCATTTT. Translating it yields CASSFGLGQPQHF.

The chain uses TRBV20-1 and TRBJ1-1, with a tentative D call TRBD1 (6 bases). This CDR3 comprises 14 residues. The germline V gene encodes CDR1 DFQATT and CDR2 SNEGSKA (reference sequence). V was clipped by 6 bases and J by 2 bases, with 16 bases between them. The CDR3 DNA follows: TGCAGTGCCCAGTCCAAGGGGGGTAACACTGAAGCTTTCTTT. Translating it yields CSAQSKGGNTEAFF.

The chain combines TRBV7-6 with TRBJ2-3, with 8 bases fitting TRBD2. The CDR3 spans 17 residues. Per the germline V gene, CDR1 is SGHVS and CDR2 is FNYEAQ. The V and J ends lost 5 bases and 3 bases, in that order; junction bases with no gene match: 13. The CDR3 loop reads CASSRRLTGGGTDTQYF. The CDR3 nucleotides read TGTGCCAGCAGCCGGCGACTAACCGGGGGGGGTACAGATACGCAGTATTTT.

The sample holds a few counts of this clonotype. The chain joins TRBV2 to TRBJ1-2, with 9 nucleotides matching TRBD1. CDR3 length: 15 residues. The V gene end was trimmed by 4 bases and the J gene end by 7 bases; junction bases not matched to a gene: 10. Germline V CDR1 and CDR2: SNHLY, FYNNEI. The CDR3 DNA follows: TGTGCCAGCAGTGGCCTGACAGGGGGAATAGGTGGCTACACCTTC. Amino acid sequence: CASSGLTGGIGGYTF.

This chain uses TRBV18 with TRBJ2-3; D unclear. The germline V and J ends were trimmed by 4 bases and 6 bases, with 11 bases remaining between them. This CDR3 contains 13 residues. CDR1 is KGHSH and CDR2 is LQKENI in the germline V gene. The DNA for the CDR3 is TGTGCCAGCTCACAGGCTCCCGGGGATACGCAGTATTTT. It encodes CASSQAPGDTQYF.

This clonotype has only a few counts. This sequence joins TRBV7-2 and TRBJ1-4; 10 positions agree with TRBD1. Trimming removed 2 bases from V and 6 bases from J; junction bases left unmatched: 3. The CDR3 length is 15 residues. Germline V gives CDR1 SGHTA, CDR2 FQGNSA. The CDR3 protein is CASSLLGTGDEKLFF. As DNA, the CDR3 is TGTGCCAGCAGCTTATTGGGGACAGGGGATGAAAAACTGTTTTTT.

This clonotype has just a few counts. V is TRBV12-3 or TRBV12-4 and J is TRBJ1-5; a weak D match, TRBD1 (6 bases). The CDR3 has 14 residues. Trimming took off 3 bases at V and 3 bases at J, with 9 bases between the two ends. DNA for the CDR3: TGTGCCAGCAGTTTTGGGGACACCAATCAGCCCCAGCATTTT. It yields the protein CASSFGDTNQPQHF.

The rearrangement joins TRBV7-2 to TRBJ2-5, with D uncertain. The CDR3 runs 13 residues. The germline V gene has CDR1 SGHTA and CDR2 FQGNSA. Trimming removed 6 bases at V and 7 bases at J, with 15 bases between. CDR3 loop: CASRSAAHRTQYF. The CDR3 DNA reads TGTGCCAGCAGGTCAGCCGCTCATAGGACCCAGTACTTC. Full variable domain (outside the CDR3, taken from reference TRBV7-2 and TRBJ2-5): GAGVSQSPSNKVTEKGKDVELRCDPISGHTALYWYRQSLGQGLEFLIYFQGNSAPDKSGLPSDRFSAERTGGSVSTLTIQRTQQEDSAVYLCASRSAAHRTQYFGPGTRLLVL.

The chain has TRBV5-1 and TRBJ1-2, with D uncertain. Trimming shortened V by 2 bases and J by 8 bases, and 13 bases separated the two germline ends. The CDR3 consists of 13 residues. Germline V lookup: CDR1 SGHRS, CDR2 YFSETQ. CDR3 in amino acids: CASSLRGPYGYTF. Written as DNA, the CDR3 is TGCGCCAGCAGCTTACGGGGTCCCTACGGCTACACCTTC.

This clonotype was seen once. This sequence joins TRBV30 and TRBJ2-6; D is possibly TRBD1 (5 bases). Deletions cut 1 base from V and 3 bases from J, with 7 bases between. The CDR3 sequence is 14 residues long. CDR1 GTSNPN and CDR2 SVGIG come from the germline V gene (reference sequence). CDR3 sequence (DNA): TGTGCCTGGAGTGCGACAGTTGGGGCCAACGTCCTGACTTTC. Encoded protein: CAWSATVGANVLTF.

The chain links TRBV6-1 to TRBJ2-5; no definite D call. Germline CDR1 is MNHNS and CDR2 is SASEGT. V dropped 6 bases and J dropped 5 bases, with 16 bases sitting between them. The CDR3 contains 14 residues. The CDR3 protein is CASRDRPFGETQYF. The CDR3 bases are TGTGCCAGCAGAGATAGGCCTTTTGGGGAGACCCAGTACTTC.

A few counts support this clonotype. This chain joins TRBV2 and TRBJ2-3, with D perhaps matching TRBD2 (6 bases). The V end was cut by 10 bases, the J end by 0 bases, with 17 bases between. Germline-derived CDR1 and CDR2 are SNHLY and FYNNEI. The CDR3 totals 15 residues. Written as DNA, the CDR3 is TGTGCCACCACGCCCCGGGGGACTAGCACAGATACGCAGTATTTT. Protein sequence: CATTPRGTSTDTQYF.

CDR3 sequence reads: CASSARSGSQPQHF. CDR3 coding DNA: TGTGCCAGCAGCGCTAGAAGTGGTAGTCAGCCCCAGCATTTT. V is TRBV7-6 and J is TRBJ1-5; D uncertain. Trimming left V 5 bases short and J 6 bases short, with 14 bases between. CDR3 length: 14 residues. Germline CDR1 SGHVS, CDR2 FNYEAQ.

This clonotype was detected only a few times. This sequence joins TRBV19 and TRBJ1-5; TRBD1 matches at 8 bases. Germline V gene data show CDR1 as LNHDA and CDR2 as SQIVND (reference sequence). J was trimmed by 1 base and V by 5 bases; bases with no gene match: 7. The CDR3 extends over 16 amino acids. This CDR3 is CASSPRQGASNQPQHF. The CDR3 DNA reads TGTGCCAGTAGTCCAAGGCAGGGGGCGAGCAATCAGCCCCAGCATTTT.

This rearrangement joins TRBV20-1 to TRBJ2-1; D is undetermined. The germline gives CDR1 DFQATT, CDR2 SNEGSKA (reference sequence). The CDR3 has 14 amino acids. V lost 0 bases to trimming and J lost 3 bases, with 9 bases between them. The CDR3 coding sequence is TGCAGTGCTAGAGATCTTACTGTCTACAATGAGCAGTTCTTC. Translating it yields CSARDLTVYNEQFF.

The chain is built from TRBV10-1 and TRBJ1-1; 7 nucleotides align to TRBD1. Trimming at V came to 6 bases and at J to 3 bases, leaving 4 bases not matched to a gene. The CDR3 runs 13 residues. Germline V gene sequence: CDR1 WNHNN, CDR2 SYGVQD (reference sequence). CDR3 amino acids: CASREGTDTEAFF. In DNA form, the CDR3 reads TGCGCCAGCAGGGAGGGGACAGACACTGAAGCTTTCTTT.

This clonotype appeared a few times. The chain combines TRBV4-1 with TRBJ1-3, with TRBD1 as a possible D gene (6 bases). Germline-derived CDR1 and CDR2 are MGHRA and YSYEKL. Trimming removed 1 base at V and 0 bases at J, with 13 bases between. The CDR3 runs to 17 residues. The CDR3 coding sequence is TGCGCCAGCAGCCAAGGGGTGACAGGAAGCTCTGGAAACACCATATATTTT. Protein sequence: CASSQGVTGSSGNTIYF.

This clonotype was detected only a few times. The chain joins TRBV10-3 to TRBJ1-2; D ambiguous. The CDR3 covers 12 residues. Germline lookup yields CDR1 ENHRY and CDR2 SYGVKD. V lost 8 bases to trimming and J lost 4 bases, with 11 bases between them. For the CDR3, the DNA is TGTGCCATCGGGTCCGAAGCCTATGGCTACACCTTC. Its translation is CAIGSEAYGYTF.

The CDR3 nucleotides read TGTGCCAGCAGTTTAGGCGCAGGGATCAGTTCACCCCTCCACTTT. It yields the protein CASSLGAGISSPLHF. V and J are TRBV12-3 or TRBV12-4 and TRBJ1-6, with a weak D call TRBD1 (5 bases). The CDR3 runs 15 residues. Trimming took off 1 base at V and 9 bases at J, with 13 bases between the two ends.

This sequence joins TRBV6-1 and TRBJ1-5; D is perhaps TRBD1 (5 bases). Trimming cost V 5 bases and J 3 bases, with 8 bases left between them. This CDR3 comprises 13 residues. CDR1 and CDR2 from the germline V gene are MNHNS and SASEGT. Here the CDR3 DNA reads TGTGCCAGCAGTATGACAGTCAATCAGCCCCAGCATTTT. Amino acid sequence: CASSMTVNQPQHF.

This sequence joins TRBV5-6 and TRBJ2-1; D not resolved. Trimming pared 0 bases from V and 6 bases from J, leaving 13 bases between. Germline CDR1 SGHDT, CDR2 YYEEEE. The CDR3 is made up of 15 amino acids. CDR3 coding DNA: TGTGCCAGCAGCTTGGGGGTGCTGCAGAGCAATGAGCAGTTCTTC. This translates into CASSLGVLQSNEQFF.

V usage is TRBV27 and J usage is TRBJ1-2; D might be TRBD1 (5 bases). Per germline, CDR1 MNHEY and CDR2 SMNVEV (reference sequence). The CDR3 extends over 11 amino acids. V lost 9 bases and J lost 1, with 6 bases in between. The CDR3 DNA is TGTGCCAGAAGGGGTAACTATGGCTACACCTTC. This gives the protein CARRGNYGYTF.